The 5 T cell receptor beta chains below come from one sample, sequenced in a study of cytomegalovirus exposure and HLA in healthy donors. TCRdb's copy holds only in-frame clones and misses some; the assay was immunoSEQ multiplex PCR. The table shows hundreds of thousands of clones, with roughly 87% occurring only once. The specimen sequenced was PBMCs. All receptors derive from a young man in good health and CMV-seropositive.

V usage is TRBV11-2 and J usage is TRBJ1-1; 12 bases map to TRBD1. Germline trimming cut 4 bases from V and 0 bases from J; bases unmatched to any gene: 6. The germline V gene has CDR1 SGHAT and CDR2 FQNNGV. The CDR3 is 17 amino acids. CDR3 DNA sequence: TGTGCCAGCAGCTCCCGGGACAGGGGGCTTGTGAACACTGAAGCTTTCTTT. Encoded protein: CASSSRDRGLVNTEAFF.

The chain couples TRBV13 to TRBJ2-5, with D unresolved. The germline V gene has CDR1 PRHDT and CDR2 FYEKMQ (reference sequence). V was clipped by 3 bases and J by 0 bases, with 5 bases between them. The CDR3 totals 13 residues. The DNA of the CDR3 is TGTGCCAGCAGCTTCGACAACCAAGAGACCCAGTACTTC. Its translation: CASSFDNQETQYF. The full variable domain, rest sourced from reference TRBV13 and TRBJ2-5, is AAGVIQSPRHLIKEKRETATLKCYPIPRHDTVYWYQQGPGQDPQFLISFYEKMQSDKGSIPDRFSAQQFSDYHSELNMSSLELGDSALYFCASSFDNQETQYFGPGTRLLVL.

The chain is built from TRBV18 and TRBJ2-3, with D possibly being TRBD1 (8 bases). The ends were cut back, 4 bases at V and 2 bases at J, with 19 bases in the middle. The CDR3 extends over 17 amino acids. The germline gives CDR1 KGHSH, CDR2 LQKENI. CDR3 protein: CASSLYQGAGATDTQYF. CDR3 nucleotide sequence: TGTGCCAGCTCACTTTATCAGGGGGCGGGGGCCACAGATACGCAGTATTTT.

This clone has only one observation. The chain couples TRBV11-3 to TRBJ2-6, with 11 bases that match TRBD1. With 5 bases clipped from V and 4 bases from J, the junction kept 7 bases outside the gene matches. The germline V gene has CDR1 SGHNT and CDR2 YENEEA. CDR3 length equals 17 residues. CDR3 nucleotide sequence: TGTGCCAGCAGCCCTGGACAGGGGGCGAACGGGGCCAACGTCCTGACTTTC. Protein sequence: CASSPGQGANGANVLTF.

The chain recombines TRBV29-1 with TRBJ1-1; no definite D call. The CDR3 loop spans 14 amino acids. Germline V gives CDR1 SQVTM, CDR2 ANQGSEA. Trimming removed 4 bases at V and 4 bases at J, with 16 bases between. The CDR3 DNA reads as TGCAGCGTTGGTCGAGGGAGGGTGGGCACTGAAGCTTTCTTT. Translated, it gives CSVGRGRVGTEAFF.